The T cell receptor (beta chain) under discussion was sequenced for a study of technical replicates of blood from a handful of donors listed by TCRdb under 2017. The library relied on the immunoSEQ multiplex PCR assay. Here the immuneACCESS table is served through TCRdb, limited to in-frame sequences with V and J called. Missing clones are a known gap in these copies; in checked studies unresolved V genes cover under half, and the rest lacks a known reason. The sample yields about 97,000 clones; about 96% were counted once. The ten largest account for about 0.35% of the sample. The CDR3 covers 15 residues, taking in both the cysteine and the phenylalanine. Only the CDR3 region is kept as DNA, spanning 45 bases read in frame from base 1. Via the germline V gene (reference sequence), CDR1 is LNHDA and CDR2 SQIVND. The V and J ends are trimmed by 1 base and 2 bases, leaving 11 bases between them. A remark on this clone: Its target antigen remains unknown. Within one base of it there is no much larger clone, and no base qualities were kept.

The source material was T cells isolated from PBMCs. The rearrangement combines TRBV19 with TRBJ1-1; the D gene is perhaps TRBD1, from 5 matching bases. This receptor was taken from a human donor in good health. The nucleotide sequence is TGTGCCAGTAGTATAGTCCCAGGGCTCAACACTGAAGCTTTCTTT. This sequence encodes CASSIVPGLNTEAFF.